This TCR beta chain was found in a study of identical twins (dated by TCRdb to 2015 to 2016). Study-wide context: The study deep-sequenced TCR alpha and beta repertoires from monozygotic twins, unrelated adults of various ages and cord blood to test whether fetal clonotypes persist. To rule out contamination, the twin experiments were replicated at different times with different library preparation protocols. The investigation overall reported the following: Conclusions relied on cross-sectional statistical analysis, since the same donors could not be followed over many years. In beta out-of-frame sequences, excess twin sharing was weaker, because having fewer shared sequences lowered the signal-to-noise ratio. Recombination models systematically underestimated out-of-frame TCR alpha sharing in monozygotic twins but agreed with sharing between unrelated individuals. Compared with coincidental sharing between unrelated individuals, out-of-frame TCR alpha sequences shared between twins had an excess of sequences with low generation probability. Zero-insertion analyses could be partly confounded by invariant T cells such as MAIT and iNKT, though diverse VJ usage argued against such confounding for most clonotypes. Abundant cord blood beta clonotypes carried fewer insertions; young adult naive repertoires showed a weaker similar trend, while memory repertoires showed none.

This clonotype has just a few counts. Its cognate antigen has yet to be identified. Within one base of it there is no much larger clone, and no base qualities were kept. The trim is 4 bases for V and 4 bases for J, with a gap of 13 bases between the germline ends. CDR1 and CDR2 are drawn from the germline V gene: SGHRS, YFSETQ. The cysteine opens and the phenylalanine closes a CDR3 of 14 amino acids. Only CDR3 DNA is held: 42 bases, read in frame from base 1. The library was produced with 5' RACE. These reads were obtained on an Illumina HiSeq 2000. A universal primer binding site was added through template switching, and the final cDNA carried a unique molecular identifier so that TCR cDNA molecules could be counted accurately. Specific primers in the conserved constant-segment region were used to synthesize first-strand cDNA for the TCR alpha and beta chains. To control for contamination, every cDNA library carried two barcodes: a SMART-Mk sample barcode plus Illumina barcodes. Two successive PCR steps introduced TruSeq adapter sequences along with Illumina sample barcodes. The Illumina HiSeq platform was used with custom primers to sequence TCR alpha and beta cDNA libraries. The study's own analysis went as follows. Raw reads were processed with MiGEC to extract unique molecular identifiers, and MiXCR was used to determine CDR3 positions. For each individual, recombination models were inferred using an EM algorithm with the repgenHMM and IGoR tools. Shared clonotypes were analyzed with the tcR package in R, and sharing was normalized by the product of cloneset sizes. To study raw recombination free of thymic and clonal selection effects, out-of-frame nonproductive sequences were analyzed. TCRdb cleaned the public reads at Q25 with fastp, built clones with MiXCR and kept in-frame beta chains. Rows are combined by CDR3 protein, so each entry shows the most common genes and DNA. The V and J calls here are based on TCRdb, not the publication. Here the sample has some 500,000 distinct CDR3 sequences; 7.5% to 10% occur a single time. Jointly, the top ten make up under 3% of the sample.

Every donor was a healthy Caucasian. Three pairs of female monozygotic twins, all aged 18 to 29 years, were included in the twin cohort. Peripheral blood mononuclear cells were used as the source from which RNA for TCR libraries was isolated. This same sample was also part of a study on yellow fever vaccine responses in identical twins. Per the second study: According to the authors, the vaccine-induced T cell response in identical twins seemed to be partly convergent and partly specific to each individual. In identical twins, the study followed T cell clones that responded to the vaccine with precision.

Input material: PBMCs. The V gene is TRBV5-1 and the J gene is TRBJ2-3; perhaps TRBD2 is the D gene, with 5 bases matching. The receptor was isolated from a woman aged 18-30 years in good health. The CDR3: CASSTGLPADTQYF. The nucleotides are TGCGCCAGCAGCACCGGACTGCCGGCAGATACGCAGTATTTT.